The present T cell receptor (beta chain) was sequenced within a study of cytomegalovirus exposure and HLA in healthy donors. General study findings and limits: It was assumed in the presence/absence analyses that sequencing depth was roughly uniform across donors. Reports showed the classifier diagnosing cytomegalovirus status with high specificity and sensitivity.

Amplification used 60 Vbeta primers and 13 Jbeta primers. Assay used: immunoSEQ multiplex PCR; TCRdb lists only in-frame clones, some missing. The data hold 150,000 to 200,000 clones, with roughly 77% observed a single time. In regard to this clone: Its matching antigen is unknown.

The CDR3 runs to 16 residues. The sequencing input was PBMCs. J is TRBJ2-1 and V is TRBV21-1; the table's D gene call, TRBD2, was not cross checked with the DNA. TRBV21-1 has pseudogene status. The TCR sequence derives from a male donor in good health and CMV-seronegative. The CDR3 nucleotides read TGTGCCAGCAGCAAAATGACTAGCGGGAAACGGAATGAGCAGTTCTTC. Translating gives CASSKMTSGKRNEQFF.